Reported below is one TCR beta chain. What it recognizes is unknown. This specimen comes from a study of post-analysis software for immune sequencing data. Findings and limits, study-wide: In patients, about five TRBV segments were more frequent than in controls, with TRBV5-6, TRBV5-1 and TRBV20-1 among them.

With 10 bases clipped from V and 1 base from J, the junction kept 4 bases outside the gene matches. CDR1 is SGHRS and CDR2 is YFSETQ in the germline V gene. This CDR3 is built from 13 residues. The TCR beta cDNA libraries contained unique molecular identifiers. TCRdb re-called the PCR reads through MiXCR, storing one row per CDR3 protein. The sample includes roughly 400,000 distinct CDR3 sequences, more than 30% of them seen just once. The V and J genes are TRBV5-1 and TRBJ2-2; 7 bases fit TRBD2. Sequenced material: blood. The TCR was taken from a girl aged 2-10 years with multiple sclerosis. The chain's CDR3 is CAGREMNTGELFF. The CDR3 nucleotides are TGCGCCGGGAGGGAGATGAACACCGGGGAGCTGTTTTTT.